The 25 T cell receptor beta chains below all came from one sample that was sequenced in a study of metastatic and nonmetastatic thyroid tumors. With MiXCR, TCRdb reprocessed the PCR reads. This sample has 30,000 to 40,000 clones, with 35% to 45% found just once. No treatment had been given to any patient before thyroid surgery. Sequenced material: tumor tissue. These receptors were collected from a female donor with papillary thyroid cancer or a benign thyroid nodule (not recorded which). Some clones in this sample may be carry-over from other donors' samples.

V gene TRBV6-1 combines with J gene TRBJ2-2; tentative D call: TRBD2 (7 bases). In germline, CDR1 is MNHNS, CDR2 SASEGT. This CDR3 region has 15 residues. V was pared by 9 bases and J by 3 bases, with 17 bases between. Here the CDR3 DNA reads TGTGCCAGTGACCCGCGGGGGCCCGACACCGGGGAGCTGTTTTTT. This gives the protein CASDPRGPDTGELFF.

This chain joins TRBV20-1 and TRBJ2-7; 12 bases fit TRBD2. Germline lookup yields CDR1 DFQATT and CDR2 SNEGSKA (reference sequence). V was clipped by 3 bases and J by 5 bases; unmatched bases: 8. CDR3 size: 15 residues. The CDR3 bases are TGCAGTGCTAGTCTCCGACTAGCGGGAGCCCACGAGCAGTACTTC. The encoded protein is CSASLRLAGAHEQYF.

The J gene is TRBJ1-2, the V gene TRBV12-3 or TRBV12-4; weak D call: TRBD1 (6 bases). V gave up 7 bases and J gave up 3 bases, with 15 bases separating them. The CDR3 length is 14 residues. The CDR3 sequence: CASTTEGGHYGYTF. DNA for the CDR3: TGTGCCAGCACCACTGAGGGGGGACACTATGGCTACACCTTC.

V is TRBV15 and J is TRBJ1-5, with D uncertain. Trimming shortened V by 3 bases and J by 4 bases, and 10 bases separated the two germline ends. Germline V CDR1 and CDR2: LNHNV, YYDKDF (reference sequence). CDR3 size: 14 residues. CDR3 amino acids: CATSRSSANQPQHF. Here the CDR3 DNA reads TGTGCCACCAGCAGGTCATCCGCTAATCAGCCCCAGCATTTT.

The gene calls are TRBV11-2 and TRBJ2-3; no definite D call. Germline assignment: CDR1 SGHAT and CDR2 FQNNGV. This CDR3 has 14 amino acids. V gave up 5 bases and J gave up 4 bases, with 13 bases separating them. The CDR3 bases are TGTGCCAGCAGCCAAGGACCCCCCGCAGATACGCAGTATTTT. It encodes CASSQGPPADTQYF.

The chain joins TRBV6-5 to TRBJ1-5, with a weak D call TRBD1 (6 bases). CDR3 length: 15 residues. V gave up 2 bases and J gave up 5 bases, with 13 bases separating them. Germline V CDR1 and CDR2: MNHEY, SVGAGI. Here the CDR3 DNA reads TGTGCCAGCAGTTACGCCGGGAGGGGGTATCAGCCCCAGCATTTT. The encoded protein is CASSYAGRGYQPQHF.

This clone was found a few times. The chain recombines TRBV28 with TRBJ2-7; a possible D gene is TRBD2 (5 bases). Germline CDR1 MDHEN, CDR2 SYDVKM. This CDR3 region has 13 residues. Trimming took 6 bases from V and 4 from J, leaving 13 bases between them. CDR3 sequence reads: CASRPGRDYEQYF. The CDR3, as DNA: TGTGCCAGCAGACCAGGACGGGATTACGAGCAGTACTTC.

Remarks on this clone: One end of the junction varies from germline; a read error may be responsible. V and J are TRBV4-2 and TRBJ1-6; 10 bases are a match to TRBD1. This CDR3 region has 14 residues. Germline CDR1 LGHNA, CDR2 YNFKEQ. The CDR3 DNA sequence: TGTGTCAGCGGCCGGGACAGGGGTAATTCACCCCTCCACTTT. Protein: CVSGRDRGNSPLHF.

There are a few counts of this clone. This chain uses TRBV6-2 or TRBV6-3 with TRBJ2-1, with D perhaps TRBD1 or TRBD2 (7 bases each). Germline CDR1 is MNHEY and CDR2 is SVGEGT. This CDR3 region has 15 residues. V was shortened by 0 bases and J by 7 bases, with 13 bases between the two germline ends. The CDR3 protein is CASSYSRQGGNEQFF. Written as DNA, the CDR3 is TGTGCCAGCAGTTACTCGAGACAGGGAGGGAATGAGCAGTTCTTC.

CDR3 in DNA: TGTGCCAGCAGCTGGTGGGAAGGATCCTACGAGCAGTACTTC. Protein product: CASSWWEGSYEQYF. V and J are TRBV11-2 and TRBJ2-7; no firm D call. V was clipped by 4 bases and J by 1 base, with 11 bases between them. The length of the CDR3 is 14 residues. Germline CDR1 SGHAT, CDR2 FQNNGV.

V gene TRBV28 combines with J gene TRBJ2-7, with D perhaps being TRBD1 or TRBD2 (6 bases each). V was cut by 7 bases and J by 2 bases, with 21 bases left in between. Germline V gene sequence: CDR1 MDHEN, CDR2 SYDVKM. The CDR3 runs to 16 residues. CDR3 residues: CASISSIGGSTYEQYF. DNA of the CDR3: TGTGCCAGCATCTCGAGTATCGGGGGCTCGACCTACGAGCAGTACTTC.

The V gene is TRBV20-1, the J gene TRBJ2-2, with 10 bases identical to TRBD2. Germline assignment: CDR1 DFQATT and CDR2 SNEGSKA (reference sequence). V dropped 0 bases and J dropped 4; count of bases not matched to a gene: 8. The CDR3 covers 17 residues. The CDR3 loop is CSARDRVSGRATGELFF. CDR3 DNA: TGCAGTGCTAGAGATCGAGTAAGCGGGAGGGCCACCGGGGAGCTGTTTTTT.

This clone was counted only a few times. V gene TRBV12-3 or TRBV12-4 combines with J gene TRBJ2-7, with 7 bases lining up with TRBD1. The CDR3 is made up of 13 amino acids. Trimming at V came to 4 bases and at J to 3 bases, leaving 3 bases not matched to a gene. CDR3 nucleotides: TGTGCCAGCAGTTGGGGACAGAACTACGAGCAGTACTTC. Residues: CASSWGQNYEQYF.

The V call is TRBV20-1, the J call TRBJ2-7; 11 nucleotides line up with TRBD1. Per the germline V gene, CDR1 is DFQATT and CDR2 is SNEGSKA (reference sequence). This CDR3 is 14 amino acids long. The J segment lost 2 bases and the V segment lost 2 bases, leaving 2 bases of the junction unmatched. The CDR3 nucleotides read TGCAGTGCTAGAAGGGACAGGGGGACCTACGAGCAGTACTTC. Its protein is CSARRDRGTYEQYF.

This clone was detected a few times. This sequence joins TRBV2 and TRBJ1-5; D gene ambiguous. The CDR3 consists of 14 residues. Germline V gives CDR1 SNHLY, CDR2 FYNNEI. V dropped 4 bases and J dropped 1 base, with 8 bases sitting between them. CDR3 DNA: TGTGCCAGCAGTGGGACGATGAGCAATCAGCCCCAGCATTTT. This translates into CASSGTMSNQPQHF.

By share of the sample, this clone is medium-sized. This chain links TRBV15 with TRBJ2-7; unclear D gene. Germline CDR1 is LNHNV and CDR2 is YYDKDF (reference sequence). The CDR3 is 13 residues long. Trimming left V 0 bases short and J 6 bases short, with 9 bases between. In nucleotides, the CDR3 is TGTGCCACCAGCAGAGACGTCGTCGGCGAGCAGTACTTC. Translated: CATSRDVVGEQYF.

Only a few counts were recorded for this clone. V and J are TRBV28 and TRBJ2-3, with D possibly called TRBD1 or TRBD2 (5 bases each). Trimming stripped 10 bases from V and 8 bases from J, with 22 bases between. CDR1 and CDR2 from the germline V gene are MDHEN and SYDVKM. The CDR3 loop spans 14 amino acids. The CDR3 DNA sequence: TGTGCCACTTCGGGGACCGGCGGACTGGTTACGCAGTATTTT. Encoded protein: CATSGTGGLVTQYF.

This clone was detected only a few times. Written as DNA, the CDR3 is TGTGCCAGCAGTTATTCTTGGACAGGGTACGGCCAAGAGACCCAGTACTTC. It encodes CASSYSWTGYGQETQYF. V is TRBV6-6 and J is TRBJ2-5; TRBD1 matches 8 bases. The V gene's germline CDR1 is MNHNY and CDR2 SVGAGI (reference sequence). V shed 3 bases and J 1 base; nucleotides not matched to a gene: 10. The CDR3 extends over 17 amino acids.

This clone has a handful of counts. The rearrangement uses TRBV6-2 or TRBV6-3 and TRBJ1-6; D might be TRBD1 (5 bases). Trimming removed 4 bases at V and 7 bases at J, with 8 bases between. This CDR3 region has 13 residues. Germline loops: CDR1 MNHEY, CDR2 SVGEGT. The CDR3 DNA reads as TGTGCCAGCAGTTTCAGACAGAATTCACCCCTCCACTTT. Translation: CASSFRQNSPLHF.

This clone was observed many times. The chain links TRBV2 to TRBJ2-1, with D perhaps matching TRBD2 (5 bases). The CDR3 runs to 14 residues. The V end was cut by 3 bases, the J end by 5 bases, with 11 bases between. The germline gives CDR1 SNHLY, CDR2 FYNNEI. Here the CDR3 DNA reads TGTGCCAGCAGTGAGGATGGACTCGACAATGAGCAGTTCTTC. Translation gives CASSEDGLDNEQFF.

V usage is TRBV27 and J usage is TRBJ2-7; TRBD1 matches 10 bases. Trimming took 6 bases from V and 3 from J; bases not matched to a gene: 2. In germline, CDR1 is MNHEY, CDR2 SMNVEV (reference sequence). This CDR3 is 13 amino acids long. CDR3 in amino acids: CASRWTGGYEQYF. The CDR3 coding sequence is TGTGCCAGCAGGTGGACAGGGGGCTACGAGCAGTACTTC.

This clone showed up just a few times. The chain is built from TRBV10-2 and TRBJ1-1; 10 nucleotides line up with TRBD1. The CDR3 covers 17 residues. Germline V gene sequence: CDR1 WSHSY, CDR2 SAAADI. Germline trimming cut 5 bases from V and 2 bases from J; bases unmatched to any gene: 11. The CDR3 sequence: CASSYGTGTGVNTEAFF. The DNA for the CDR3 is TGCGCCAGCAGTTACGGTACCGGGACAGGGGTTAACACTGAAGCTTTCTTT.

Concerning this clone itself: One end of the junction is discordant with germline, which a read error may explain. The CDR3 nucleotides read TGTGCCAGCAGCTTGGCAGGGCGTACGGACTTC. Its protein product is CASSLAGRTDF. The chain employs TRBV5-5 and TRBJ2-4, with a weak D call TRBD1 (5 bases). The CDR3 has 11 residues. CDR1 and CDR2 (germline): SGHKS, YYEKEE (reference sequence).

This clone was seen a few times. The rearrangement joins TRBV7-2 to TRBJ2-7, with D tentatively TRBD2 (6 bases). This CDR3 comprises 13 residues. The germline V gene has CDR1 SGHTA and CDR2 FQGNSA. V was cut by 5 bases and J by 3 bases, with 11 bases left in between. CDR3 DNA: TGTGCCAGCAGCCGTCTAGCGCGCTACGAGCAGTACTTC. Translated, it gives CASSRLARYEQYF.

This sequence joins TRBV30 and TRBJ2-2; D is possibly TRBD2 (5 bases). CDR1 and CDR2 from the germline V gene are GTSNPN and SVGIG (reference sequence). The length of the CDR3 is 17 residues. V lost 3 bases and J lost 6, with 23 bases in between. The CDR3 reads CAWSGVADMIVAGELFF. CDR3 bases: TGTGCCTGGAGCGGGGTGGCAGATATGATAGTGGCCGGGGAGCTGTTTTTT.